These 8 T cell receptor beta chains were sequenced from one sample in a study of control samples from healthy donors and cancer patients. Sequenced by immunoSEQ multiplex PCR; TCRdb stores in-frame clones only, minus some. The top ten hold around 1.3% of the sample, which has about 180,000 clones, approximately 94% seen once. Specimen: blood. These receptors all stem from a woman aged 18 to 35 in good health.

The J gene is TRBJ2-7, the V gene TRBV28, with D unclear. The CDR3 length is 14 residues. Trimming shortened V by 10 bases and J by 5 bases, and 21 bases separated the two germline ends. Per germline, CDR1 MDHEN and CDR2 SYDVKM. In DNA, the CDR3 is TGTGCCACCAGAACAGCCTACTACGGTCACGAGCAGTACTTC. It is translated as CATRTAYYGHEQYF.

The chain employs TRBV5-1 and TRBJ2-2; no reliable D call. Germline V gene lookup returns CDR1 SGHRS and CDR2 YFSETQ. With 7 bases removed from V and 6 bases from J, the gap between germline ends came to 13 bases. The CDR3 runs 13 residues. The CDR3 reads CASGGGFPGELFF. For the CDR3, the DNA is TGCGCCAGCGGCGGTGGCTTTCCCGGGGAGCTGTTTTTT. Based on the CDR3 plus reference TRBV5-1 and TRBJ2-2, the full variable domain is KAGVTQTPRYLIKTRGQQVTLSCSPISGHRSVSWYQQTPGQGLQFLFEYFSETQRNKGNFPGRFSGRQFSNSRSEMNVSTLELGDSALYLCASGGGFPGELFFGEGSRLTVL.

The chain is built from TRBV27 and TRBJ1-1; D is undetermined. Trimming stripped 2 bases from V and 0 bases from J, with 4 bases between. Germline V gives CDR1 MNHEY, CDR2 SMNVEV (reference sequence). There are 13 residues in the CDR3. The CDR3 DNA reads TGTGCCAGCAGTTTAGTCCTGAACACTGAAGCTTTCTTT. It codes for CASSLVLNTEAFF.

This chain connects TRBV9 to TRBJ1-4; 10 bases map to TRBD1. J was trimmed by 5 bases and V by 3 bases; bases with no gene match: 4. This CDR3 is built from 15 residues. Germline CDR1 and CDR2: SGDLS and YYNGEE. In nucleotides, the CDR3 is TGTGCCAGCAGCGGCGGGACAGGGGTAAATGAAAAACTGTTTTTT. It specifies CASSGGTGVNEKLFF.

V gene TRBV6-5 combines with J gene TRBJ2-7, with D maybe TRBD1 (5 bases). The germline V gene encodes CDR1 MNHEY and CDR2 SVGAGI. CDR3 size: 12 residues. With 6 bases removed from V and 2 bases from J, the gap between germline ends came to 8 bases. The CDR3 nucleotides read TGTGCCAGCAGCCAGGGTACCTACGAGCAGTACTTC. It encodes CASSQGTYEQYF.

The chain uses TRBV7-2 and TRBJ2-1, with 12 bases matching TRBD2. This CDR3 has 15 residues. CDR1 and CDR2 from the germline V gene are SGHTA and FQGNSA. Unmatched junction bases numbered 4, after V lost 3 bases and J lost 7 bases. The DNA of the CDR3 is TGTGCCAGCAGCTTCTCTAGCGGGGGGGCAAATGAGCAGTTCTTC. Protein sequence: CASSFSSGGANEQFF.

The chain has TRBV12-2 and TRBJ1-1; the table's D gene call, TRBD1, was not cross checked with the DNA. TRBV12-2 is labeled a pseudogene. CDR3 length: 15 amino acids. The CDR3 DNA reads TGTGCAAGTCGCTTAGCGACAAGCCTTCGTACTGAAGCTTTCTTT. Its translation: CASRLATSLRTEAFF.

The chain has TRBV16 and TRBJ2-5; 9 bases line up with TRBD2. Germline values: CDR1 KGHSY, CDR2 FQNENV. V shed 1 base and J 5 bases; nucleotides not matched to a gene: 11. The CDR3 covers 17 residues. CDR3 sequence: CASSQLTSGRPQETQYF. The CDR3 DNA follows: TGTGCCAGCAGCCAATTGACAAGCGGGAGGCCCCAGGAGACCCAGTACTTC.